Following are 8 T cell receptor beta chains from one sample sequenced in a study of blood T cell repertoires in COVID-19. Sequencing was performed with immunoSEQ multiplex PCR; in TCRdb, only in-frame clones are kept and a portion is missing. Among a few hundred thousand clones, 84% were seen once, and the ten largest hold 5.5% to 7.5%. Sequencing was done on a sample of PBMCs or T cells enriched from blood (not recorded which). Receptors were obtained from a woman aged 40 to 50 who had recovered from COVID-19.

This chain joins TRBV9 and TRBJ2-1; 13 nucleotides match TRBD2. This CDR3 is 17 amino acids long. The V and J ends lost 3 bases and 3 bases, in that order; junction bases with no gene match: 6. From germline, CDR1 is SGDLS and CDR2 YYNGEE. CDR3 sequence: CASSASLAGGIYNEQFF. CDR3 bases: TGTGCCAGCAGCGCATCACTAGCGGGAGGGATCTACAATGAGCAGTTCTTC.

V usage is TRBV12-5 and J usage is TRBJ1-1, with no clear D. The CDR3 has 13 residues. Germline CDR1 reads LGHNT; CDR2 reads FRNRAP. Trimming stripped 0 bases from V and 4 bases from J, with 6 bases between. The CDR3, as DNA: TGTGCTAGTGGTTTGGTACCCGGCACTGAAGCTTTCTTT. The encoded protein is CASGLVPGTEAFF.

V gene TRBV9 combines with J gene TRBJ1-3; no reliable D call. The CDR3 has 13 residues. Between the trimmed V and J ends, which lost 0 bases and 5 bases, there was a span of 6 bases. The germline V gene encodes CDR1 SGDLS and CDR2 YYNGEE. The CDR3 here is CASSVDERNTIYF. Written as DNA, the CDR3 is TGTGCCAGCAGCGTAGATGAGAGAAACACCATATATTTT.

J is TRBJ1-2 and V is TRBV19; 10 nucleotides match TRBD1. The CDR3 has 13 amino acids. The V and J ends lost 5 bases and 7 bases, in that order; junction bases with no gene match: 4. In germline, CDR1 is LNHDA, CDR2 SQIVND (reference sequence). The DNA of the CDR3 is TGTGCCAGTAGTCTCGACAGGGGGCTTGGCTACACCTTC. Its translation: CASSLDRGLGYTF.

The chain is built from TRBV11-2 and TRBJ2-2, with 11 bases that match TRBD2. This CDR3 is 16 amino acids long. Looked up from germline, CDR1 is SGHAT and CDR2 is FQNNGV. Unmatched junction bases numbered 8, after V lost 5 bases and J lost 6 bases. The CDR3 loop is CASSRPGLAGAGELFF. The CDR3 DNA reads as TGTGCCAGCAGCCGACCAGGACTAGCGGGTGCCGGGGAGCTGTTTTTT.

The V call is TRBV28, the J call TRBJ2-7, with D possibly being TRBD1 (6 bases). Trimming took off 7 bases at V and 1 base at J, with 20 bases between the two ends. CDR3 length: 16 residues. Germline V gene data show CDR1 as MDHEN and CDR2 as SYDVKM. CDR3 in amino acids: CASTIGGTLRSYEQYF. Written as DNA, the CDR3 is TGTGCCAGCACCATAGGGGGTACGTTGAGGTCCTACGAGCAGTACTTC. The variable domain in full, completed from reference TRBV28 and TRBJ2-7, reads DVKVTQSSRYLVKRTGEKVFLECVQDMDHENMFWYRQDPGLGLRLIYFSYDVKMKEKGDIPEGYSVSREKKERFSLILESASTNQTSMYLCASTIGGTLRSYEQYFGPGTRLTVT.

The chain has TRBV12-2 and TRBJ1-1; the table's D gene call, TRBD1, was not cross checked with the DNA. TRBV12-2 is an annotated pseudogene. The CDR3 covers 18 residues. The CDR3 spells CASRLERRDQTANTEAFF. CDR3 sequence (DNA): TGTGCAAGTCGCTTAGAGCGACGAGACCAGACAGCGAACACTGAAGCTTTCTTT.

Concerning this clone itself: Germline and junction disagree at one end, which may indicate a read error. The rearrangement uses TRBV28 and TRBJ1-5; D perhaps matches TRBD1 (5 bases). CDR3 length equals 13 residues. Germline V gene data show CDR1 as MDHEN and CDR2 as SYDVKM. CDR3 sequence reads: CASGIWGNQLQHF. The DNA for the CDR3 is TGTGCCAGCGGTATTTGGGGCAATCAGCTCCAGCATTTT.